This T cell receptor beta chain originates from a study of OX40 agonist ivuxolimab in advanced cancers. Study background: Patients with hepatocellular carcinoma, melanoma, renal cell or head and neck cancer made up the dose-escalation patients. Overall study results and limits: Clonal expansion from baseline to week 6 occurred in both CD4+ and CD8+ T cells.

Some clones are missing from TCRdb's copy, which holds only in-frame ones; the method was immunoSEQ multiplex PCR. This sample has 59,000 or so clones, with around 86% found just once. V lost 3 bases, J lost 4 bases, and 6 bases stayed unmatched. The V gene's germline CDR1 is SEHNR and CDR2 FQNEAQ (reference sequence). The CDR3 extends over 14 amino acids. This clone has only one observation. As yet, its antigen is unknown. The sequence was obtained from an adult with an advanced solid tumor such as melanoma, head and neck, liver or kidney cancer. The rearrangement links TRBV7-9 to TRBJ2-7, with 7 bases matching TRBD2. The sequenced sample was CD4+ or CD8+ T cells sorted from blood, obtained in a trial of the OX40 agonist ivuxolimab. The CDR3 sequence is CASSLFAGEYEQYF. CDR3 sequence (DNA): TGTGCCAGCAGCTTGTTTGCGGGAGAGTACGAGCAGTACTTC.